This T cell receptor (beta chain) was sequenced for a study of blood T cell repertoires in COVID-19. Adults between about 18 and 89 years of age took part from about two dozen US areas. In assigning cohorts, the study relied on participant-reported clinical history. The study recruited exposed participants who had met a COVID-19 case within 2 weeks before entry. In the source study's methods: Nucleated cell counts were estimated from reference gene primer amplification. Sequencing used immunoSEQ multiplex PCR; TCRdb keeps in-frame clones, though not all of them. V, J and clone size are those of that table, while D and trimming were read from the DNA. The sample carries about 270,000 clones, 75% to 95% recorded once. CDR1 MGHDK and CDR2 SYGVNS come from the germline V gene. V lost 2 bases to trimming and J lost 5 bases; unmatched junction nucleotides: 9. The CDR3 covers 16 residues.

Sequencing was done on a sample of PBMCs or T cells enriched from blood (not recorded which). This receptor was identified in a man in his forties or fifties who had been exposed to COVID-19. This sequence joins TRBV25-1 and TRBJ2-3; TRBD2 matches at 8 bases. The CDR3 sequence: CASSEDSGSRGDTQYF. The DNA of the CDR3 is TGTGCCAGCAGTGAAGACAGCGGGAGTCGTGGAGATACGCAGTATTTT.